These T cell receptor beta chains were read from a single sample in a study of blood T cell repertoires in COVID-19. The assay was immunoSEQ multiplex PCR, and TCRdb's table has in-frame clones only and misses some. This table has some 27,000 clones, more than 70% appearing once. Sequencing used peripheral blood. These receptors came from a human donor in a cohort sampled during active COVID-19. CDR3s include the opening cysteine and the closing phenylalanine or tryptophan. The order of the fields is D gene, clone size, J gene, V gene, CDR3 protein, CDR3 DNA. A D gene is named only where the DNA matches it firmly. Clone size, where shown, is once, few, many, or a class for clones that have expanded.

NA	NA	TRBJ1-6	TRBV18	CASSQYSNSPLHF	TGTGCCAGCTCACAATACAGTAATTCACCCCTCCACTTT
NA	NA	TRBJ1-2	TRBV4-2	CASSASIWGAGADYGYTF	TGTGCCAGCAGCGCAAGCATCTGGGGCGCGGGAGCGGACTATGGCTACACCTTC
NA	NA	TRBJ2-1	TRBV11-3	CASSLANRGNEQFF	TGTGCCAGCAGCTTAGCGAATAGGGGGAATGAGCAGTTCTTC
NA	NA	TRBJ2-1	TRBV7-2	CASRDSWTYNEQFF	TGTGCCAGCAGGGACAGCTGGACCTACAATGAGCAGTTCTTC
NA	once	TRBJ1-1	TRBV20-1	CSTRRNTEAFF	TGCAGCACTAGGCGGAACACTGAAGCTTTCTTT
NA	once	TRBJ1-2	TRBV6-5	CASREGMGRYGYTF	TGTGCCAGCAGGGAGGGAATGGGCCGCTATGGCTACACCTTC
TRBD1	NA	TRBJ2-2	TRBV3-1/TRBV3-2	CASSFLDRGDTGELFF	TGTGCCAGCAGCTTCCTGGACAGGGGGGACACCGGGGAGCTGTTTTTT
NA	NA	TRBJ2-5	TRBV5-1	CASSLVTSRQETQYF	TGCGCCAGCAGCTTAGTAACTAGCAGACAAGAGACCCAGTACTTC
NA	NA	TRBJ1-3	TRBV20-1	CSASLGNTIYF	TGCAGTGCGAGCCTCGGAAACACCATATATTTT
NA	NA	TRBJ2-1	TRBV5-1	CASGTASGGYNEQFF	TGCGCCAGCGGCACCGCCTCCGGGGGCTACAATGAGCAGTTCTTC
NA	NA	TRBJ1-6	TRBV7-9	CASSLDGLSPLHF	TGTGCCAGCAGCTTAGACGGACTTTCACCCCTCCACTTT
NA	NA	TRBJ2-6	TRBV10-2	CASSVSSGLGGANVLTF	TGCGCCAGCAGTGTCTCTTCAGGGCTCGGGGGGGCCAACGTCCTGACTTTC
NA	NA	TRBJ1-1	TRBV7-9	CASSHRAGNTEAFF	TGTGCCAGCAGCCACAGAGCAGGGAACACTGAAGCTTTCTTT
TRBD1	NA	TRBJ1-2	TRBV3-1/TRBV3-2	CASSRTGDYGYTF	TGTGCCAGCAGCCGGACAGGGGACTATGGCTACACCTTC
TRBD1	NA	TRBJ1-5	TRBV19	CASSAGTGNQPQHF	TGTGCCAGTAGTGCCGGGACAGGGAATCAGCCCCAGCATTTT
NA	NA	TRBJ1-1	TRBV7-6	CASSLDSTEAFF	TGTGCCAGCAGCTTAGACTCAACTGAAGCTTTCTTT
NA	NA	TRBJ2-1	TRBV30	CAWSETSYEQFF	TGTGCCTGGAGCGAGACTAGTTATGAGCAGTTCTTC
NA	once	TRBJ2-1	TRBV12-3/TRBV12-4	CASSHSITEQFF	TGTGCCAGCAGTCATAGTATTACTGAGCAGTTCTTC
TRBD1	once	TRBJ1-2	TRBV28	CASSQGQGGGYTF	TGTGCCAGCAGTCAGGGACAGGGTGGTGGCTACACCTTC
NA	NA	TRBJ2-1	TRBV5-5	CASSSTGALTDEQFF	TGTGCCAGCAGCTCGACAGGAGCCCTAACAGATGAGCAGTTCTTC
TRBD1	NA	TRBJ1-4	TRBV5-4	CASSFSGTGWTNEKLFF	TGTGCCAGCAGCTTCTCCGGGACAGGGTGGACTAATGAAAAACTGTTTTTT
NA	NA	TRBJ2-3	TRBV11-2	CASSLGTSTDTQYF	TGTGCCAGCAGCCTCGGGACAAGCACAGATACGCAGTATTTT
TRBD2	few	TRBJ2-2	TRBV5-1	CASSFLSRTSGAGELFF	TGCGCCAGCAGCTTCCTAAGTAGGACTAGCGGGGCCGGGGAGCTGTTTTTT
TRBD1	NA	TRBJ1-1	TRBV5-3	CARRHQTGATNTEAFF	TGTGCCAGAAGACACCAGACAGGGGCGACGAACACTGAAGCTTTCTTT
TRBD2	NA	TRBJ2-5	TRBV7-3	CASSPGTSGGETQYF	TGTGCCAGCAGCCCCGGGACTAGCGGGGGCGAGACCCAGTACTTC
NA	few	TRBJ2-5	TRBV4-2	CASSQSKGGVETQYF	TGTGCCAGCAGCCAATCGAAAGGGGGGGTGGAGACCCAGTACTTC
NA	NA	TRBJ1-5	TRBV5-4	CASSLDAGPQHF	TGTGCCAGCAGCTTGGACGCCGGGCCCCAGCATTTT
NA	NA	TRBJ1-1	TRBV7-8	CASSLLLSPVGSLTEAFF	TGTGCCAGCAGCCTCTTATTGTCTCCAGTTGGGAGTCTGACTGAAGCTTTCTTT
NA	NA	TRBJ2-4	TRBV9	CASSPPGQTLGNIQYF	TGTGCCAGCAGCCCCCCGGGACAAACCCTGGGAAACATTCAGTACTTC
NA	NA	TRBJ2-7	TRBV5-1	CASSLGQGNEQYF	TGCGCCAGCAGCTTGGGCCAGGGGAACGAGCAGTACTTC
NA	NA	TRBJ1-3	TRBV12-3/TRBV12-4	CASSNIRDTIYF	TGTGCCAGCAGCAACATCCGTGACACCATATATTTT
TRBD2	NA	TRBJ2-7	TRBV9	CASSPISGGYEQYF	TGTGCCAGCAGCCCAATTAGCGGGGGTTACGAGCAGTACTTC
NA	NA	TRBJ1-4	TRBV18	CASSSNRRTNEKLFF	TGTGCCAGCTCATCGAACAGGCGAACTAATGAAAAACTGTTTTTT
TRBD1	few	TRBJ1-1	TRBV3-1/TRBV3-2	CASSQTDREAFF	TGTGCCAGCAGCCAAACGGACAGGGAAGCTTTCTTT
TRBD2	once	TRBJ2-7	TRBV12-3/TRBV12-4	CASRSSGVQYF	TGTGCCAGCAGGTCGAGCGGGGTGCAGTACTTC
TRBD1	NA	TRBJ1-5	TRBV12-5	CASVLRTGKSNSNQPQHF	TGTGCTAGTGTTCTCCGGACAGGGAAAAGTAATAGCAATCAGCCCCAGCATTTT
NA	NA	TRBJ2-7	TRBV19	CASSHGRGTAPRAYEQYF	TGTGCCAGTAGTCATGGAAGGGGAACGGCCCCCCGTGCTTACGAGCAGTACTTC
TRBD1	NA	TRBJ1-2	TRBV13	CASSVGQAGPMDYGYTF	TGTGCCAGCAGCGTCGGACAGGCTGGGCCTATGGACTATGGCTACACCTTC
TRBD2	NA	TRBJ2-7	TRBV4-3	CASSQGRTSGREQYF	TGCGCCAGCAGCCAAGGGAGGACTAGCGGGCGGGAGCAGTACTTC
TRBD1	NA	TRBJ2-4	TRBV4-2	CASSQADRGQGRNIQYF	TGTGCCAGCAGCCAAGCGGACAGGGGGCAAGGGAGAAACATTCAGTACTTC
TRBD2	NA	TRBJ2-2	TRBV9	CASSVGGGDTGELFF	TGTGCCAGCAGCGTAGGCGGGGGTGACACCGGGGAGCTGTTTTTT
NA	NA	TRBJ2-4	TRBV9	CASSVGIGVGFQYF	TGTGCCAGCAGCGTAGGGATAGGGGTGGGCTTTCAGTACTTC
NA	NA	TRBJ2-1	TRBV10-1	CASSVRGGNEQFF	TGCGCCAGCAGTGTCAGGGGTGGCAATGAGCAGTTCTTC
NA	NA	TRBJ2-4	TRBV6-1	CASSELSVLGENIQYF	TGTGCCAGCAGTGAACTGTCGGTCCTAGGAGAGAACATTCAGTACTTC
NA	NA	TRBJ2-2	TRBV7-9	CASSFGITAGELFF	TGTGCCAGCAGCTTTGGTATCACGGCCGGGGAGCTGTTTTTT
TRBD2	NA	TRBJ2-2	TRBV5-4	CASSTAGGNTGELFF	TGTGCCAGCAGCACAGCGGGGGGGAACACCGGGGAGCTGTTTTTT
NA	NA	TRBJ1-1	TRBV6-5	CASVKTGTEAFF	TGTGCCAGCGTTAAGACGGGCACTGAAGCTTTCTTT
NA	once	TRBJ1-4	TRBV6-5	CASTLNRGNEKLFF	TGTGCCAGCACACTAAATCGGGGGAATGAAAAACTGTTTTTT
TRBD1	once	TRBJ2-1	TRBV7-8	CASSRGQGQYNEQFF	TGTGCCAGCAGCCGAGGACAGGGGCAATACAATGAGCAGTTCTTC
NA	NA	TRBJ2-7	TRBV10-3	CAISESFSGVSQIEQYF	TGTGCCATCAGTGAGTCCTTTTCGGGGGTTTCTCAGATCGAGCAGTACTTC
NA	NA	TRBJ2-7	TRBV7-9	CASSLPSYEQYF	TGTGCCAGCAGCTTACCTTCCTACGAGCAGTACTTC